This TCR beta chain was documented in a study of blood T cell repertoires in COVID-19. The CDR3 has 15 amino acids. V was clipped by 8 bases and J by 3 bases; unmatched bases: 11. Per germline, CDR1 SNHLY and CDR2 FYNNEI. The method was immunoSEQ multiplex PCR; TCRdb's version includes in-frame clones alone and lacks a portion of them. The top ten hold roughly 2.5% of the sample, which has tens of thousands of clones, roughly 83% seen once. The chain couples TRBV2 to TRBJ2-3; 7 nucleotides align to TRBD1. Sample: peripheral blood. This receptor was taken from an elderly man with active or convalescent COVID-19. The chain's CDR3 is CASGLVTGQTDTQYF. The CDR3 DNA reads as TGTGCCAGCGGTCTTGTGACAGGGCAAACAGATACGCAGTATTTT.